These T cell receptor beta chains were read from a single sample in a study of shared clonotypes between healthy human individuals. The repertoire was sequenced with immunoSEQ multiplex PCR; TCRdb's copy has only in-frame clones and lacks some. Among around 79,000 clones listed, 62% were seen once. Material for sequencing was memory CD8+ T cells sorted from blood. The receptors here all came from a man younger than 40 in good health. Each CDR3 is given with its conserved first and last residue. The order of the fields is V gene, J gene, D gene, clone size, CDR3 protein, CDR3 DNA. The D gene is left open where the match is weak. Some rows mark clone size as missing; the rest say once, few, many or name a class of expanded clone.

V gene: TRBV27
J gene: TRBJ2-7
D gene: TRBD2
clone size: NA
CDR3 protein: CASSKRTSGISYEQYF
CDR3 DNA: TGTGCCAGCAGCAAAAGGACTAGCGGGATATCCTACGAGCAGTACTTC

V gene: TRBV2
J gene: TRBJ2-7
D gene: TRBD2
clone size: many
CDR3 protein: CASSPGTSGSAYEQYF
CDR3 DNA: TGTGCCAGCAGTCCAGGGACCAGCGGGAGTGCCTACGAGCAGTACTTC

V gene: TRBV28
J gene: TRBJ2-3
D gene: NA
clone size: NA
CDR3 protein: CASTRSEGLDTQYF
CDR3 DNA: TGTGCCAGCACCAGATCCGAGGGCCTGGATACGCAGTATTTT

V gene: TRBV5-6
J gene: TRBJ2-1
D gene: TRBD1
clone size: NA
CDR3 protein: CASSSGTGESYNEQFF
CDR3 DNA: TGTGCCAGCAGCTCGGGGACAGGGGAGTCCTACAATGAGCAGTTCTTC

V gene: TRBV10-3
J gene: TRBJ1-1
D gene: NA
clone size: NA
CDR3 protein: CAISPDSVGAFF
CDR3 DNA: TGTGCCATCAGCCCAGACAGTGTCGGAGCTTTCTTT

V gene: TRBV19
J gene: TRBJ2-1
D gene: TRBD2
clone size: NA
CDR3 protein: CAISPGLDTYNEQFF
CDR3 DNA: TGTGCCATCAGTCCCGGACTAGACACCTACAATGAGCAGTTCTTC

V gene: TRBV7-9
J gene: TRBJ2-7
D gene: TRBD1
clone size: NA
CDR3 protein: CASSPTGASYEQYF
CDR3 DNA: TGTGCCAGCAGTCCGACAGGGGCCTCCTACGAGCAGTACTTC

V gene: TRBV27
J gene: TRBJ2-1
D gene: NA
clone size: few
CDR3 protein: CASSLLGPYNEQFF
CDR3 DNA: TGTGCCAGCAGTTTATTAGGGCCCTACAATGAGCAGTTCTTC

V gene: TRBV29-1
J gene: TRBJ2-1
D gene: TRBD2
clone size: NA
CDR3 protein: CSVRVAGDNEQFF
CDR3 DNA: TGCAGCGTCCGGGTAGCGGGAGACAATGAGCAGTTCTTC

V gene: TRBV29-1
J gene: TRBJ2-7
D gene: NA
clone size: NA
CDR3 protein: CSVVSTPQSEQYF
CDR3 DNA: TGCAGCGTTGTATCTACCCCACAAAGCGAGCAGTACTTC

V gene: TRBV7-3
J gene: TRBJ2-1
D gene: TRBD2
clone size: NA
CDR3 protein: CASSTGTSGNEQFF
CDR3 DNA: TGTGCCAGCAGCACCGGCACTAGCGGAAATGAGCAGTTCTTC

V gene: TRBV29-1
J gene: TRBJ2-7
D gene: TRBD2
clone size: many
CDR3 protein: CSVRREGSYEQYF
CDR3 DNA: TGCAGCGTTCGGCGGGAGGGTTCCTACGAGCAGTACTTC

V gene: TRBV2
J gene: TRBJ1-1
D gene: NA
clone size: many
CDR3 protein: CASSAWSNTEAFF
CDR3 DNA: TGTGCCAGCAGTGCTTGGTCGAACACTGAAGCTTTCTTT

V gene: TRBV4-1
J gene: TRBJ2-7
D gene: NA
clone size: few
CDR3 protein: CASSQTKMYF
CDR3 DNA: TGCGCCAGCAGCCAGACGAAAATGTACTTC

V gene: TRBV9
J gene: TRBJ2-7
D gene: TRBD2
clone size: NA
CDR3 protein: CASSVGGRWGLEDEQYF
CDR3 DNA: TGTGCCAGCAGCGTCGGCGGGAGGTGGGGATTAGAGGACGAGCAGTACTTC

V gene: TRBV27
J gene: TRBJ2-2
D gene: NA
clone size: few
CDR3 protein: CASSLDLATANTGELFF
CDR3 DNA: TGTGCCAGCAGTTTAGATCTAGCAACGGCGAACACCGGGGAGCTGTTTTTT

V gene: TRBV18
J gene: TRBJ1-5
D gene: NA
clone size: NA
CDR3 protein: CASSLGREPQHF
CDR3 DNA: TGTGCCAGCTCACTCGGCCGGGAGCCCCAGCATTTT

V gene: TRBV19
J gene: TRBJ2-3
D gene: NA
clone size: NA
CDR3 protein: CASTREPTGTDTQYF
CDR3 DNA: TGTGCCAGTACCCGAGAACCTACTGGCACAGATACGCAGTATTTT

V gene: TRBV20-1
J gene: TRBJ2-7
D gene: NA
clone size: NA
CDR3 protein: CSAFRSYEQYF
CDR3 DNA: TGCAGTGCTTTTAGATCCTACGAGCAGTACTTC

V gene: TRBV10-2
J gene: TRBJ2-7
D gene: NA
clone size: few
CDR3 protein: CASSGDCYEQYF
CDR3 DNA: TGCGCCAGCAGCGGGGACTGCTACGAGCAGTACTTC

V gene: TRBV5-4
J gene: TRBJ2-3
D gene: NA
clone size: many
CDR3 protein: CASSLLTTDTQYF
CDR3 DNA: TGTGCCAGCAGCTTGTTGACGACAGATACGCAGTATTTT

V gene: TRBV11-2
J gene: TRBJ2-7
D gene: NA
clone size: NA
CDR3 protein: CASSKDGPNKHEQYF
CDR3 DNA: TGTGCCAGCAGTAAAGACGGACCAAACAAGCACGAGCAGTACTTC

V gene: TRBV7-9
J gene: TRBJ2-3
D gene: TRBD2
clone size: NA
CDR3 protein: CASSLGSPAGGLGTQYF
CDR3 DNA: TGTGCCAGCAGCTTAGGATCCCCAGCGGGAGGGCTGGGTACGCAGTATTTT

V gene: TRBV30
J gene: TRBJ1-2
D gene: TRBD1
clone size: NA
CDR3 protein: CAGTGTGYGYTF
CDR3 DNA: TGTGCCGGAACCGGGACAGGATATGGCTACACCTTC

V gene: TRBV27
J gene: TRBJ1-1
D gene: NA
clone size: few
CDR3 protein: CATQSRGSEMNTEAFF
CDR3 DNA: TGTGCCACCCAAAGTAGGGGCAGCGAGATGAACACTGAAGCTTTCTTT

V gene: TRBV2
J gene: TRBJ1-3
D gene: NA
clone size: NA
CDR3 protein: CASRHAVGGRIGNTIYF
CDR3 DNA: TGTGCCAGCCGTCACGCCGTAGGGGGGCGGATCGGAAACACCATATATTTT

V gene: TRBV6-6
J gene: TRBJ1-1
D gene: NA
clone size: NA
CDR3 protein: CASSQAGGTEAFF
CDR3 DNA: TGTGCCAGCAGCCAAGCCGGGGGCACTGAAGCTTTCTTT

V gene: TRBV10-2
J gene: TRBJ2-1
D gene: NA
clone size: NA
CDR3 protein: CASSGSSGFSYNEQFF
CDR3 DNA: TGCGCCAGCAGTGGTTCTAGTGGCTTCTCCTACAATGAGCAGTTCTTC

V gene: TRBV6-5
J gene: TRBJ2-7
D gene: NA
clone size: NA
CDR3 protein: CASTNVGGSYEQYF
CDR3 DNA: TGTGCCAGCACCAATGTGGGGGGCTCCTACGAGCAGTACTTC

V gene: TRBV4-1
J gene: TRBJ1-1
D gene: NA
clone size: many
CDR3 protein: CASSPTGKRDTEAFF
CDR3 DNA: TGCGCCAGCAGCCCCACGGGGAAGAGGGACACTGAAGCTTTCTTT

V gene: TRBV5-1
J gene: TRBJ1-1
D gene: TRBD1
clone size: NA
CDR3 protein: CASSLDRGTEAFF
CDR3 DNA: TGCGCCAGCAGCTTGGACAGGGGCACTGAAGCTTTCTTT

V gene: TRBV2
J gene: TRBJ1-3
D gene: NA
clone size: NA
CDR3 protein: CASSAPRLGSGNTIYF
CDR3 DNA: TGTGCCAGCAGTGCGCCAAGGCTCGGGTCGGGAAACACCATATATTTT

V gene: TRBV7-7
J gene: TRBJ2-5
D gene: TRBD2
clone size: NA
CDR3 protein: CASSLYLGAGGQETQYF
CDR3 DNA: TGTGCTAGCAGCTTATATCTCGGGGCGGGAGGGCAAGAGACCCAGTACTTC

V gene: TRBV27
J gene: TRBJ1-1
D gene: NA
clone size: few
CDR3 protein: CASSFGGGTTEAFF
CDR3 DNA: TGTGCCAGCAGTTTTGGAGGGGGAACCACTGAAGCTTTCTTT

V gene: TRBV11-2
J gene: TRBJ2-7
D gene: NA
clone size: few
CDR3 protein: CASSLRLNYEQYF
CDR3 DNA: TGTGCCAGCAGCTTACGGTTGAACTACGAGCAGTACTTC

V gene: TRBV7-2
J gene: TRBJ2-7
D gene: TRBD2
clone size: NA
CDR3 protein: CASSIAGVASYEQYF
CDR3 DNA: TGTGCCAGCAGCATAGCGGGAGTCGCCTCCTACGAGCAGTACTTC

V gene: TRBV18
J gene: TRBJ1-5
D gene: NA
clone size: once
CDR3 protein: CASSPRGGNNQPQHF
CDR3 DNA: TGTGCCAGCTCACCACGTGGGGGGAACAATCAGCCCCAGCATTTT

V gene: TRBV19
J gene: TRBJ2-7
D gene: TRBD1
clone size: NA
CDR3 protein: CASSRRDRPYEQYF
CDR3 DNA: TGTGCCAGTAGTAGAAGGGACAGACCCTACGAGCAGTACTTC

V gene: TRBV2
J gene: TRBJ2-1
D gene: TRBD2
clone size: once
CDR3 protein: CASRKSGSGYNEQFF
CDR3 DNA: TGTGCCAGCAGGAAAAGCGGGAGCGGCTACAATGAGCAGTTCTTC

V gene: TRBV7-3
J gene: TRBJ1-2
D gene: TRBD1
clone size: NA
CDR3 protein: CASSPKGTGVNGYTF
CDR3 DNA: TGTGCCAGCAGCCCAAAGGGGACAGGGGTTAACGGCTACACCTTC

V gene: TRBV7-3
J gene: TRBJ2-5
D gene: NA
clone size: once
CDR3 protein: CASSLTVRVQETQYF
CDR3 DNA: TGTGCCAGCAGCTTAACGGTTAGGGTTCAAGAGACCCAGTACTTC

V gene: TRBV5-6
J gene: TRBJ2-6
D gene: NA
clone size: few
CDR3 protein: CASSPSPGQITPGANVLTF
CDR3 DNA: TGTGCCAGCAGCCCTTCTCCGGGACAAATTACCCCTGGGGCCAACGTCCTGACTTTC

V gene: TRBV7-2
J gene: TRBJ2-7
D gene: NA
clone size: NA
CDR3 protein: CASSLGGVALYF
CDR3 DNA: TGTGCCAGCAGCTTAGGCGGTGTCGCCCTGTACTTC

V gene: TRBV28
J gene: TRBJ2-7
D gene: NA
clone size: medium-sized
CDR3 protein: CASLGGGPYEQYF
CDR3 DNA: TGTGCCAGCTTGGGAGGAGGGCCGTACGAGCAGTACTTC

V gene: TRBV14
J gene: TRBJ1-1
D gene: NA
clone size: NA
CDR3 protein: CASSQAGLGFTEAFF
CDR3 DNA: TGTGCCAGCAGCCAAGCGGGATTGGGGTTCACTGAAGCTTTCTTT

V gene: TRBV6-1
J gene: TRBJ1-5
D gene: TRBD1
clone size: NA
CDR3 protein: CASSESTGSPPQHF
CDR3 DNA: TGTGCCAGCAGTGAATCGACAGGGAGTCCGCCCCAGCATTTT

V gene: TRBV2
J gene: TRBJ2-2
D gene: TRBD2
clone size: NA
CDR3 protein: CASSEGLAGEIGELFF
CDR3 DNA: TGTGCCAGCAGTGAAGGTTTAGCGGGTGAGATCGGGGAGCTGTTTTTT

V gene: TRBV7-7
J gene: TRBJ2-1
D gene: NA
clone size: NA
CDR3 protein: CASSLEGFWNEQFF
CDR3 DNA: TGTGCCAGCAGCTTGGAGGGGTTTTGGAATGAGCAGTTCTTC

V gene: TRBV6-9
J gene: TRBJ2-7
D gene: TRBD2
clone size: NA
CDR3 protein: CASSEDSSGSYEQYF
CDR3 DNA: TGTGCCAGCAGTGAAGACTCTAGCGGGAGCTACGAGCAGTACTTC

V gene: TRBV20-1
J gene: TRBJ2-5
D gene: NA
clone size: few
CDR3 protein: CSARDSETQYF
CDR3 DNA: TGCAGTGCTAGAGATTCTGAGACCCAGTACTTC

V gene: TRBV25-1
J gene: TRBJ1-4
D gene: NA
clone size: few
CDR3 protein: CASSVRGREEKLFF
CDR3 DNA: TGTGCCAGCAGTGTTAGAGGCAGGGAAGAAAAACTGTTTTTT

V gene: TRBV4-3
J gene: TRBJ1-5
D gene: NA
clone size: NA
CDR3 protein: CASSQDRFVNQPQHF
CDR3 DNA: TGCGCCAGCAGCCAAGACAGGTTTGTCAATCAGCCCCAGCATTTT

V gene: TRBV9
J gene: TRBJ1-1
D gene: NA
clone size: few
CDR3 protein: CASSDRLGSTEAFF
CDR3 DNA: TGTGCCAGCAGTGATCGGTTGGGATCGACTGAAGCTTTCTTT